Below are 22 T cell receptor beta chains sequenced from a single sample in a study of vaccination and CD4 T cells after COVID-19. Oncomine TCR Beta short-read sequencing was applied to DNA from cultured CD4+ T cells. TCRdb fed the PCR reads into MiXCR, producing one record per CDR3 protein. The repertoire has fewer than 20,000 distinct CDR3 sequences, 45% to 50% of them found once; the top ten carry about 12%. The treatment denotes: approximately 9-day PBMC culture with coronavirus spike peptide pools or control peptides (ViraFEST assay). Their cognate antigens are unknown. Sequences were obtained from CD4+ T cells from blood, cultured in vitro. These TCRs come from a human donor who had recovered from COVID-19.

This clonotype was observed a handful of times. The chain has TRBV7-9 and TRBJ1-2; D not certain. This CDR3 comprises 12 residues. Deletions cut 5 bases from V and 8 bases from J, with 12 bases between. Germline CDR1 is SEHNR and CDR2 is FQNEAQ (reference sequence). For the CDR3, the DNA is TGTGCCAGCAGCCCAGGTTTGGGGGGCTACACCTTC. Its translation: CASSPGLGGYTF.

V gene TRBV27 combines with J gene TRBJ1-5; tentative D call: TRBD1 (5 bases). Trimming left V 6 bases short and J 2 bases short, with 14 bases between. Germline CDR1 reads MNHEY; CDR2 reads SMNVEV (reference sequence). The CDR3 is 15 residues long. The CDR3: CASRPRGGGNQPQHF. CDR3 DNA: TGTGCCAGCAGGCCCCGCGGGGGGGGCAATCAGCCCCAGCATTTT.

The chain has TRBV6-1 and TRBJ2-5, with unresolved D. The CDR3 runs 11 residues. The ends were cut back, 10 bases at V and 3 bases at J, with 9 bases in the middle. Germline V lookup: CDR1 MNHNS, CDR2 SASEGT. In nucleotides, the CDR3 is TGTGCCACCCTAAGGAAAGAGACCCAGTACTTC. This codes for CATLRKETQYF.

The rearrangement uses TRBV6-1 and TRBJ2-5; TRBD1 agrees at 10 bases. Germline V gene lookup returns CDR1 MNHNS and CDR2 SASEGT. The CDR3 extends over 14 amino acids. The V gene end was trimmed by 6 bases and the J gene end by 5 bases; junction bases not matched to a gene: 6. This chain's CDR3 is CASSGDRGGETQYF. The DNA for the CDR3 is TGTGCCAGCAGCGGGGACAGGGGCGGCGAGACCCAGTACTTC.

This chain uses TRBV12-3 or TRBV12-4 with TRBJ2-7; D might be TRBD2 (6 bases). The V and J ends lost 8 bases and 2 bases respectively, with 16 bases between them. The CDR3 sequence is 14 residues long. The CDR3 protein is CASRDWGVTYEQYF. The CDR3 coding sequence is TGTGCCAGCCGGGACTGGGGGGTCACCTACGAGCAGTACTTC.

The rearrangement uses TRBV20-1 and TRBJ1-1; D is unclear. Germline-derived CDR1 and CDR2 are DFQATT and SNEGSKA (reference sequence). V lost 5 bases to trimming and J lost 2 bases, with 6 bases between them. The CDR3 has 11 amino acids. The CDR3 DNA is TGCAGTGCTTGGGATAACACTGAAGCTTTCTTT. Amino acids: CSAWDNTEAFF.

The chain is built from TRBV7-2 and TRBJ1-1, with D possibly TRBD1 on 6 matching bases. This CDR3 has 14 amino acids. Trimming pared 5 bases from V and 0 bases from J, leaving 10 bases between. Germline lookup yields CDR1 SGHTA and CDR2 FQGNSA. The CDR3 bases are TGTGCCAGCAGCCGCGGACAGATGAACACTGAAGCTTTCTTT. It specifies CASSRGQMNTEAFF.

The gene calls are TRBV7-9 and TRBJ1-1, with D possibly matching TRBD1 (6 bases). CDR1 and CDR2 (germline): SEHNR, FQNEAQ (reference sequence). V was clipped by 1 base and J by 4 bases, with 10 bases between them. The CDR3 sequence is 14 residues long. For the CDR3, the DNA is TGTGCCAGCAGCTTAGACAGGGTCGGCACTGAAGCTTTCTTT. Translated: CASSLDRVGTEAFF.

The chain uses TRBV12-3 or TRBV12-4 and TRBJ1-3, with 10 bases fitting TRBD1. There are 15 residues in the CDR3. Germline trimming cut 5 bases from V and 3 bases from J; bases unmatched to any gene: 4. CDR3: CASSPGQGNGNTIYF. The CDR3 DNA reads TGTGCCAGCAGTCCGGGACAGGGGAATGGAAACACCATATATTTT.

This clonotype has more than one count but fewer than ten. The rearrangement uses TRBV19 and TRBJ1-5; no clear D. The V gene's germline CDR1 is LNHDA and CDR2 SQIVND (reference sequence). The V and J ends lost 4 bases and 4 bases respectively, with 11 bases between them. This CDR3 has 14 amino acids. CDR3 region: CASSNVAGNQPQHF. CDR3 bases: TGTGCCAGTAGTAATGTGGCGGGAAATCAGCCCCAGCATTTT.

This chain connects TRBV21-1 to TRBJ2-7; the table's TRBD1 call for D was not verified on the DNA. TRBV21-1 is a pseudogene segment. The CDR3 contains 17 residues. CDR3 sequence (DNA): TGTGCCAGCAGCAAAAATTGGGGTAGGGGCTACCCGTACGAGCAGCACTTC. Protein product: CASSKNWGRGYPYEQHF.

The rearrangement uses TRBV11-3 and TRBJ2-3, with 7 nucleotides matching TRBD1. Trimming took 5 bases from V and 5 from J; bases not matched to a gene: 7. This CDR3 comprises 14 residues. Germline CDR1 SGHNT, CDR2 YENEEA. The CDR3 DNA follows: TGTGCCAGCAGCCGGTTGGCAGGGGGAGATACGCAGTATTTT. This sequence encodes CASSRLAGGDTQYF.

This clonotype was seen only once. In DNA, the CDR3 is TGCGCCAGCAGCTCGGGACAGGGTACAGACACTGAAGCTTTCTTT. It codes for CASSSGQGTDTEAFF. This chain connects TRBV5-1 to TRBJ1-1; 9 bases align to TRBD1. The V segment lost 3 bases and the J segment 3 bases; nucleotides outside the gene matches: 6. CDR1 and CDR2 (germline): SGHRS, YFSETQ. The CDR3 runs 15 residues.

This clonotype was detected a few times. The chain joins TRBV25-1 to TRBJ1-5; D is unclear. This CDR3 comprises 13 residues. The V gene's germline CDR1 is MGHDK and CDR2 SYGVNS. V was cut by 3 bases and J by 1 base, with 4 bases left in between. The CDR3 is CASSDRSNQPQHF. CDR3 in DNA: TGTGCCAGCAGTGATAGGAGCAATCAGCCCCAGCATTTT. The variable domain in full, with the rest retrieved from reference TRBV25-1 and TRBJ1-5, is EADIYQTPRYLVIGTGKKITLECSQTMGHDKMYWYQQDPGMELHLIHYSYGVNSTEKGDLSSESTVSRIRTEHFPLTLESARPSHTSQYLCASSDRSNQPQHFGDGTRLSIL.

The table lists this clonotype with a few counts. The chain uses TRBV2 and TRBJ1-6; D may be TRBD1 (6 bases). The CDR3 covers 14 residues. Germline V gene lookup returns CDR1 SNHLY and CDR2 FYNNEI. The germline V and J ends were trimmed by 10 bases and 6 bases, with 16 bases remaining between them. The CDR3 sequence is CAIFFPDSNSPLHF. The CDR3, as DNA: TGTGCCATCTTTTTCCCGGACAGTAATTCACCCCTCCACTTT.

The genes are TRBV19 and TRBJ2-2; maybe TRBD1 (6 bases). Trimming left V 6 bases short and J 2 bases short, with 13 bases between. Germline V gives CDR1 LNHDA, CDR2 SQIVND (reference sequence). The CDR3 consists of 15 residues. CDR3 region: CASRVVGTNTGELFF. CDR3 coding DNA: TGTGCCAGTAGAGTTGTCGGGACAAACACCGGGGAGCTGTTTTTT.

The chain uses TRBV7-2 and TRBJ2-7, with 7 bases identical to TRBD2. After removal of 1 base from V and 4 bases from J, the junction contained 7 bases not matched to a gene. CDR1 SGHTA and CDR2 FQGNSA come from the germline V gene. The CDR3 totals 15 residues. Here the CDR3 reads CASSLGGGSFYEQYF. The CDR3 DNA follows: TGTGCCAGCAGCTTAGGAGGCGGGAGTTTTTACGAGCAGTACTTC.

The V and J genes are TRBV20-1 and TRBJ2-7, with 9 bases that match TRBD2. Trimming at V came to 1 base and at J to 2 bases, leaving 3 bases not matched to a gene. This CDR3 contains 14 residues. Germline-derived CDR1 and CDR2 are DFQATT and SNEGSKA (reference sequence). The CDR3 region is CSARVAGGTYEQYF. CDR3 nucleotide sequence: TGCAGTGCTAGAGTTGCGGGGGGGACCTACGAGCAGTACTTC.

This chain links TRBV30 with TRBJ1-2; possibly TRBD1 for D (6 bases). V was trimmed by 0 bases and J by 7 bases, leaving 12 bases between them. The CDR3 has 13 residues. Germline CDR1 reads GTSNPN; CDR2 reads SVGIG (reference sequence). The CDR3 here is CAWSVRGIGGYTF. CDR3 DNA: TGTGCCTGGAGTGTAAGGGGGATCGGTGGCTACACCTTC.

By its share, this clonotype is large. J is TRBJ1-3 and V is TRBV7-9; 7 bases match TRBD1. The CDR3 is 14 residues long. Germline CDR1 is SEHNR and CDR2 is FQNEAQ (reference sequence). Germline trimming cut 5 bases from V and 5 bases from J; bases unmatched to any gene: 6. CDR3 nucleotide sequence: TGTGCCAGCAGCCGACCACAGGGGCGAAACACCATATATTTT. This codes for CASSRPQGRNTIYF.

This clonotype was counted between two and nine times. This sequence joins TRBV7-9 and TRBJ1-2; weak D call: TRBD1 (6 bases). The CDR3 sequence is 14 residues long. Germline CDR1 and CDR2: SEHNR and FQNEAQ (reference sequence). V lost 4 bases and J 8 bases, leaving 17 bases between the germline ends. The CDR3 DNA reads TGTGCCAGCAGCTCATCAGGACGGGGGGGCGGCTACACCTTC. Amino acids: CASSSSGRGGGYTF.

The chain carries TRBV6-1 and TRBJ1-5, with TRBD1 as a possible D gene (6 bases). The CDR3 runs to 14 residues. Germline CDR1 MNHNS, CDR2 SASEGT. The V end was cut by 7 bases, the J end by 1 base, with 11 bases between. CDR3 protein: CASIHRVSNQPQHF. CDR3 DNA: TGTGCCAGCATCCACAGGGTGAGCAATCAGCCCCAGCATTTT.